This T cell receptor beta chain originates from a study of T cell responses to AZD1222 COVID-19 vaccine. Background on the study: Second-dose groups at about 4 or about 12 weeks were pooled. Whole-study results and caveats: The study sampled repertoires only after the peak T cell response. Females outnumbered males among donors, who were mostly white British; clonal diversity was possibly underestimated.

A remark on this clone: The antigen is unknown.

TCRdb's copy holds only in-frame clones and misses some; the assay was immunoSEQ multiplex PCR. In the table there are 150,000 or so clones, about 91% of which are singletons. Germline-derived CDR1 and CDR2 are MNHEY and SMNVEV (reference sequence). The CDR3 spans 16 residues. The trim removed 3 bases at V and 5 bases at J, leaving 12 bases unmatched. The sequence was collected from an adult in good health. The chain uses TRBV27 and TRBJ2-5; 7 bases align to TRBD1. This material consisted of peripheral blood, taken on day 0 of AZD1222 vaccination. The CDR3 here is CASSLGAQSQGETQYF. CDR3 coding DNA: TGTGCCAGCAGTTTGGGGGCCCAGTCACAGGGGGAGACCCAGTACTTC.